This T cell receptor (beta chain) was profiled in a study of blood T cell repertoires in COVID-19. This clone was counted once. Only in-frame clones appear in the TCRdb table, and some are missing; sequencing was by immunoSEQ multiplex PCR. The sample records some 160,000 clones, roughly 93% being singletons. The germline gives CDR1 MGHRA, CDR2 YSYEKL. This CDR3 region has 18 residues. Losses at the gene ends were 3 bases for V and 1 base for J; bases not matched to a gene: 11. The sequencing sample was made of peripheral blood. The rearrangement joins TRBV4-1 to TRBJ2-5; 10 bases line up with TRBD2. This TCR was sampled from a young man with acute or convalescent COVID-19. CDR3 in amino acids: CASSHITLGLAVQETQYF. The CDR3 DNA is TGCGCCAGCAGCCACATCACCCTCGGACTAGCGGTCCAAGAGACCCAGTACTTC.